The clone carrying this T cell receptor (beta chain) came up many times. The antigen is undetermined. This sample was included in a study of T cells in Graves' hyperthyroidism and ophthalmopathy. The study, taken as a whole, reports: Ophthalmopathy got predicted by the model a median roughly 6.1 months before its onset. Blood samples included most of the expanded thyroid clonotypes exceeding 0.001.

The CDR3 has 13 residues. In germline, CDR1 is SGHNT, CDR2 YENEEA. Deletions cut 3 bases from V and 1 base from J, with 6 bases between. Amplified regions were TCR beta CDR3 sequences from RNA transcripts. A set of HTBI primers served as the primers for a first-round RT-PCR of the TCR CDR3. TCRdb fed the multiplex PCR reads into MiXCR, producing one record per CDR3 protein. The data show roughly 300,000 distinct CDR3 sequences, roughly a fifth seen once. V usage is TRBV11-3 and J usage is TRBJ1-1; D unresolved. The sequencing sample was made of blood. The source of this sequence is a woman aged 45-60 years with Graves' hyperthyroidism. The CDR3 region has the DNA TGTGCCAGCAGCTTTTCGGGGAACACTGAAGCTTTCTTT. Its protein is CASSFSGNTEAFF.